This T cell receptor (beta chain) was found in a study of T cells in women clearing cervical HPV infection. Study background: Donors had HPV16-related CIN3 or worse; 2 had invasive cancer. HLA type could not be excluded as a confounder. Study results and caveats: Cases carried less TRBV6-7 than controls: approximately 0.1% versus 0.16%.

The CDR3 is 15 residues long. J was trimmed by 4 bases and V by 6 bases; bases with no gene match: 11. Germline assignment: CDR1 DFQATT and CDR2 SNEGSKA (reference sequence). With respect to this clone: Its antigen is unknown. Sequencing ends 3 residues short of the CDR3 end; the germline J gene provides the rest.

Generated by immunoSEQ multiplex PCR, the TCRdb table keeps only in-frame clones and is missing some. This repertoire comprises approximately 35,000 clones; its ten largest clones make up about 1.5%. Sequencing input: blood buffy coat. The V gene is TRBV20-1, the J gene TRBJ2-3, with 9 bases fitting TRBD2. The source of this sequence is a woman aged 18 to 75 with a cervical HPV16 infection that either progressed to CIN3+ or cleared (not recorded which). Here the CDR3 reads CSAQTPSGVPDTQYF. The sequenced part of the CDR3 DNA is TGCAGTGCACAAACCCCTAGCGGGGTACCAGATACG.